What follows describes a single T cell receptor beta chain. The sample is drawn from a study of blood T cell repertoires in COVID-19. At the level of the study: Sample material is recorded as cDNA or gDNA derived from T cells, B-cell-depleted T cells, or PBMCs.

Authors' processing steps: Amplification with reference gene primers provided the estimates of nucleated cell counts. The data were produced by immunoSEQ multiplex PCR, yet TCRdb's version contains in-frame clones alone and is incomplete. From that table come the V and J calls and clone size; the DNA was used to work out D and trimming. Of 110,000 to 150,000 clones in the sample, roughly 90% were seen once. CDR3 length equals 17 residues. The V end lost 5 bases, the J end lost 0 bases, and 14 bases lay between the germline ends. Germline assignment: CDR1 LNHDA and CDR2 SQIVND (reference sequence). The sample taken for sequencing was peripheral blood. The clonotype comes from a man aged 55 to 70 with active or convalescent COVID-19. The chain uses TRBV19 and TRBJ2-6; a possible D gene is TRBD1 (5 bases). Here the CDR3 reads CASSAQQGDSGANVLTF. CDR3 bases: TGTGCCAGTAGTGCCCAGCAGGGCGACTCTGGGGCCAACGTCCTGACTTTC. The variable domain in full, completed from reference TRBV19 and TRBJ2-6, reads DGGITQSPKYLFRKEGQNVTLSCEQNLNHDAMYWYRQDPGQGLRLIYYSQIVNDFQKGDIAEGYSVSREKKESFPLTVTSAQKNPTAFYLCASSAQQGDSGANVLTFGAGSRLTVL.